The 25 T cell receptor beta chains reported below all come from one sample, sequenced in a study of T cell changes during pregnancy in multiple sclerosis. The protocol was immunoSEQ multiplex PCR, while the TCRdb copy is restricted to in-frame clones and leaves out a portion. The sample yields 15,000 to 20,000 clones, over 75% seen once. The specimen was CD8+ T cells from peripheral blood mononuclear cells, collected after pregnancy. These receptors came from a female donor in good health, enrolled as a control in a pregnancy study.

This chain links TRBV6-1 with TRBJ2-5; 8 nucleotides line up with TRBD2. There are 15 residues in the CDR3. Trimming took 6 bases from V and 5 from J; bases not matched to a gene: 11. CDR1 is MNHNS, CDR2 SASEGT, per germline. CDR3 in DNA: TGTGCCAGCAGAGATAGCGGGAAGAGAGGGGAGACCCAGTACTTC. Its translation: CASRDSGKRGETQYF.

The gene calls are TRBV10-3 and TRBJ1-2; unclear D gene. Germline lookup yields CDR1 ENHRY and CDR2 SYGVKD. V gave up 3 bases and J gave up 1 base, with 24 bases separating them. The CDR3 consists of 19 residues. This CDR3 reads CAISDPSRVGLLLNYGYTF. For the CDR3, the DNA is TGTGCCATCAGTGACCCCTCGAGGGTGGGTCTCCTACTTAACTATGGCTACACCTTC.

This clone counts as large. V is TRBV6-1 and J is TRBJ1-5; D perhaps matches TRBD1 (5 bases). This CDR3 is 16 amino acids long. Germline V CDR1 and CDR2: MNHNS, SASEGT. The V gene lost 1 base and the J gene lost 7 bases, with 17 bases spanning the gap. In nucleotides, the CDR3 is TGTGCCAGCAGTGAAGTTTTGGGGGGGACGGGCCAGCCCCAGCATTTT. It encodes CASSEVLGGTGQPQHF.

There are a few counts of this clone. This chain uses TRBV25-1 with TRBJ1-2, with TRBD1 identical over 9 bases. CDR3 length equals 18 residues. Losses at the gene ends were 2 bases for V and 3 bases for J; bases not matched to a gene: 13. Germline CDR1 reads MGHDK; CDR2 reads SYGVNS. CDR3 bases: TGTGCCAGCAGTGAACTCGAAGTGACAGGGGGACCATACTATGGCTACACCTTC. The encoded protein is CASSELEVTGGPYYGYTF.

The chain combines TRBV5-5 with TRBJ1-1; D gene uncertain. CDR1 and CDR2 from the germline V gene are SGHKS and YYEKEE (reference sequence). The CDR3 extends over 13 amino acids. V was cut by 0 bases and J by 10 bases, with 13 bases left in between. Written as DNA, the CDR3 is TGTGCCAGCAGCTTGGACCCCTCCCGGTTAGCTTTCTTT. It encodes CASSLDPSRLAFF.

The chain combines TRBV5-6 with TRBJ2-7, with D possibly matching TRBD2 (6 bases). V was clipped by 4 bases and J by 2 bases, with 13 bases between them. This CDR3 is built from 14 residues. The germline V gene encodes CDR1 SGHDT and CDR2 YYEEEE. The CDR3 here is CASSIHERAYEQYF. CDR3 nucleotides: TGTGCCAGCAGCATCCACGAGCGGGCCTACGAGCAGTACTTC.

The chain links TRBV19 to TRBJ1-1; 7 nucleotides line up with TRBD1. CDR3 length: 15 residues. CDR1 and CDR2 from the germline V gene are LNHDA and SQIVND (reference sequence). Trimming took 3 bases from V and 2 from J; bases not matched to a gene: 6. The CDR3 spells CASSMGGQVNTEAFF. CDR3 bases: TGTGCCAGTAGTATGGGAGGACAGGTAAACACTGAAGCTTTCTTT.

This chain joins TRBV5-8 and TRBJ2-1; TRBD1 might be the D (6 bases). From germline, CDR1 is SGHTS and CDR2 YDEGEE. V lost 4 bases and J 7 bases, leaving 15 bases between the germline ends. CDR3 length equals 14 residues. The CDR3 coding sequence is TGTGCCAGCAGCCCGGGACAAAGGGGAAATGAGCAGTTCTTC. The encoded protein is CASSPGQRGNEQFF.

This chain links TRBV5-8 with TRBJ2-7, with D possibly TRBD2 on 7 matching bases. V lost 3 bases to trimming and J lost 3 bases, with 19 bases between them. The CDR3 sequence is 16 residues long. Germline CDR1 SGHTS, CDR2 YDEGEE. CDR3 sequence (DNA): TGTGCCAGCAGCTCATTAGGGGGGAGGGGTCTCTACGAGCAGTACTTC. Translated: CASSSLGGRGLYEQYF.

This clone has just one count. The chain joins TRBV13 to TRBJ1-5; D is unclear. Trimming took 4 bases from V and 3 from J, leaving 10 bases between them. This CDR3 has 14 amino acids. Germline CDR1 PRHDT, CDR2 FYEKMQ (reference sequence). The CDR3 DNA sequence: TGTGCCAGCAGCTCCGGGGAGGACAATCAGCCCCAGCATTTT. It translates to CASSSGEDNQPQHF.

In DNA, the CDR3 is TGTGCCATCAGTCCGGACAGGGGGCGGGGAAACACCATATATTTT. The encoded protein is CAISPDRGRGNTIYF. This chain links TRBV10-3 with TRBJ1-3, with 11 bases aligning to TRBD1. Germline lookup yields CDR1 ENHRY and CDR2 SYGVKD. V gave up 5 bases and J gave up 4 bases; unmatched junction bases: 4. There are 15 residues in the CDR3.

Only one count was recorded for this clone. The J gene is TRBJ2-5, the V gene TRBV7-9; D gene ambiguous. There are 14 residues in the CDR3. Trimming shortened V by 4 bases and J by 2 bases, and 11 bases separated the two germline ends. Looked up from germline, CDR1 is SEHNR and CDR2 is FQNEAQ (reference sequence). Here the CDR3 DNA reads TGTGCCAGCAGCTCCCCGAGGATACAAGAGACCCAGTACTTC. Its protein is CASSSPRIQETQYF.

The CDR3 region has the DNA TGTGCCACCTCGGGACTAGGGGAAATCAATGAGCAGTTCTTC. It encodes CATSGLGEINEQFF. V and J are TRBV19 and TRBJ2-1; 8 bases match TRBD2. V lost 10 bases, J lost 6 bases, and 11 bases stayed unmatched. This CDR3 is built from 14 residues. Germline CDR1 reads LNHDA; CDR2 reads SQIVND (reference sequence). The full variable domain, its missing parts supplied by reference TRBV19 and TRBJ2-1, is DGGITQSPKYLFRKEGQNVTLSCEQNLNHDAMYWYRQDPGQGLRLIYYSQIVNDFQKGDIAEGYSVSREKKESFPLTVTSAQKNPTAFYLCATSGLGEINEQFFGPGTRLTVL.

This clone was counted a single time. One junction end does not reproduce the germline sequence, and a read error may be involved. V usage is TRBV7-7 and J usage is TRBJ2-1, with 8 bases fitting TRBD2. Germline values: CDR1 SSHAT, CDR2 FNYEAQ (reference sequence). This CDR3 spans 15 amino acids. For the CDR3, the DNA is TGTGCTAGCAGCTCCTGGGCGGGGGGTCACAATGAGCAGTTCTTC. Translation: CASSSWAGGHNEQFF.

This chain connects TRBV6-1 to TRBJ2-7, with D perhaps TRBD2 (6 bases). The CDR3 extends over 15 amino acids. From germline, CDR1 is MNHNS and CDR2 SASEGT. V was shortened by 7 bases and J by 2 bases, with 18 bases between the two germline ends. The CDR3 region has the DNA TGTGCCAGCACAGGGTGGGTAGCGGCAACCTACGAGCAGTACTTC. Translated, it gives CASTGWVAATYEQYF.

V and J are TRBV5-1 and TRBJ1-2, with TRBD1 as a possible D gene (5 bases). This CDR3 comprises 15 residues. V dropped 4 bases and J dropped 4 bases, with 17 bases sitting between them. Germline V gene data show CDR1 as SGHRS and CDR2 as YFSETQ. CDR3 in DNA: TGCGCCAGCAGCGCAGACGGACAACATATCTATGGCTACACCTTC. It translates to CASSADGQHIYGYTF. The whole variable domain, filled in from reference TRBV5-1 and TRBJ1-2, reads KAGVTQTPRYLIKTRGQQVTLSCSPISGHRSVSWYQQTPGQGLQFLFEYFSETQRNKGNFPGRFSGRQFSNSRSEMNVSTLELGDSALYLCASSADGQHIYGYTFGSGTRLTVV.

The chain links TRBV7-8 to TRBJ2-7, with D tentatively TRBD1 (6 bases). The CDR3 covers 12 residues. V was clipped by 5 bases and J by 5 bases, with 10 bases between them. Looked up from germline, CDR1 is SGHVS and CDR2 is FQNEAQ. CDR3 region: CASSKPGDEQYF. The CDR3 DNA follows: TGTGCCAGCAGCAAACCAGGGGACGAGCAGTACTTC.

This clone showed up just once. The rearrangement links TRBV6-4 to TRBJ2-2; 9 bases match TRBD2. Germline assignment: CDR1 MRHNA and CDR2 SNTAGT. This CDR3 comprises 16 residues. With V trimmed by 3 bases and J by 5 bases, 7 bases remained unmatched. The CDR3 spells CASSEVAGGRTGELFF. CDR3 DNA sequence: TGTGCCAGCAGTGAAGTGGCGGGGGGGCGGACCGGGGAGCTGTTTTTT.

In the case of this clone: Other DNA sequences in the same sample also yield this CDR3. J is TRBJ2-7 and V is TRBV6-5; D perhaps matches TRBD2 (6 bases). CDR3 length: 13 amino acids. The germline V gene encodes CDR1 MNHEY and CDR2 SVGAGI. V was clipped by 2 bases and J by 1 base, with 6 bases between them. The CDR3 DNA follows: TGTGCCAGCAGTTACGGGGGGTCCTACGAGCAGTACTTC. Amino acids: CASSYGGSYEQYF.

In its sample, this clone was seen a few times. V is TRBV2 and J is TRBJ1-3; tentatively, D is TRBD1 (6 bases). Germline V gene data show CDR1 as SNHLY and CDR2 as FYNNEI. Trimming pared 2 bases from V and 2 bases from J, leaving 13 bases between. The CDR3 is made up of 16 amino acids. CDR3 sequence (DNA): TGTGCCAGCAGTGAATCGACAGGCCGCACTGGAAACACCATATATTTT. Translation: CASSESTGRTGNTIYF. Looking up the rest from reference TRBV2 and TRBJ1-3 gives the full variable domain: EPEVTQTPSHQVTQMGQEVILRCVPISNHLYFYWYRQILGQKVEFLVSFYNNEISEKSEIFDDQFSVERPDGSNFTLKIRSTKLEDSAMYFCASSESTGRTGNTIYFGEGSWLTVV.

V usage is TRBV9 and J usage is TRBJ2-7; 7 bases agree with TRBD1. With 1 base clipped from V and 0 bases from J, the junction kept 7 bases outside the gene matches. The CDR3 contains 16 residues. In germline, CDR1 is SGDLS, CDR2 YYNGEE. Here the CDR3 reads CASSVNSRDSSYEQYF. The CDR3 DNA reads as TGTGCCAGCAGCGTAAACTCACGGGACAGCTCCTACGAGCAGTACTTC.

The V call is TRBV7-6, the J call TRBJ2-5; 7 bases align to TRBD1. The J segment lost 1 base and the V segment lost 5 bases, leaving 4 bases of the junction unmatched. This CDR3 is built from 14 residues. CDR1 is SGHVS, CDR2 FNYEAQ, per germline. In DNA, the CDR3 is TGTGCCAGCAGCCAACAGGGGACCCAAGAGACCCAGTACTTC. Encoded protein: CASSQQGTQETQYF. Supplemented by reference TRBV7-6 and TRBJ2-5, the full variable domain reads GAGVSQSPRYKVTKRGQDVALRCDPISGHVSLYWYRQALGQGPEFLTYFNYEAQQDKSGLPNDRFSAERPEGSISTLTIQRTEQRDSAMYRCASSQQGTQETQYFGPGTRLLVL.

The chain joins TRBV5-1 to TRBJ2-3; 7 bases match TRBD2. Germline values: CDR1 SGHRS, CDR2 YFSETQ. Unmatched junction bases numbered 3, after V lost 3 bases and J lost 2 bases. The CDR3 is 14 residues long. CDR3 in DNA: TGCGCCAGCAGCTCAGCGGGGTACACAGATACGCAGTATTTT. Translating it yields CASSSAGYTDTQYF.

V gene TRBV6-1 combines with J gene TRBJ2-1, with 7 bases identical to TRBD2. This CDR3 comprises 14 residues. The junction had 4 bases not matched to a gene; V was cut back by 2 bases and J by 6 bases. Germline V gives CDR1 MNHNS, CDR2 SASEGT. CDR3 region: CASSERTRGNEQFF. Written as DNA, the CDR3 is TGTGCCAGCAGTGAAAGGACTAGGGGCAATGAGCAGTTCTTC.

The chain combines TRBV19 with TRBJ1-5; D is unclear. Trimming took off 3 bases at V and 4 bases at J, with 4 bases between the two ends. Germline V gene data show CDR1 as LNHDA and CDR2 as SQIVND (reference sequence). The CDR3 has 12 amino acids. The CDR3 loop reads CASSIGNQPQHF. In nucleotides, the CDR3 is TGTGCCAGTAGTATCGGGAATCAGCCCCAGCATTTT.